This entry is about one T cell receptor beta chain. Antigen: not known. The data were obtained in a study of cytomegalovirus exposure and HLA in healthy donors. The protocol was immunoSEQ multiplex PCR, while the TCRdb copy is restricted to in-frame clones and leaves out a portion. Seen here are about 95,000 clones, 85% observed once, and the top ten hold 20%. Study results and limitations: It was found in a later analysis that first-cohort TCR clusters tended to co-occur in the 100 to 150 validation repertoires. Some TCR beta chains (over 150 of them) were listed as cytomegalovirus-associated.

V lost 1 base, J lost 0 bases, and 10 bases lay in between. The CDR3 extends over 15 amino acids. Germline CDR1 is MNHNS and CDR2 is SASEGT. The receptor's source is a man aged 18 to 29 in good health and CMV-seropositive. Specimen: PBMCs. V is TRBV6-1 and J is TRBJ2-7; perhaps TRBD2 as D (5 bases). The CDR3 nucleotides read TGTGCCAGCAGTGAAGACTTGGGGAGCTCCTACGAGCAGTACTTC. As protein: CASSEDLGSSYEQYF.